Listed here are 26 T cell receptor beta chains from one sample, sequenced in a study of blood T cell repertoires in COVID-19 (dated by TCRdb to the early 2020s). The library was built by means of the immunoSEQ multiplex PCR assay. This is the immuneACCESS table as TCRdb keeps it, with only in-frame sequences that have V and J called. A part of the clones is gone; compared with another copy, unresolved V genes explain less than half, and the rest is unexplained. This sample is represented by roughly 90,000 clones; approximately 86% of them were singletons. The ten largest clones take up around 5.2% of the sample. The sequenced sample was peripheral blood. Receptors were obtained from a man between 40 and 49 years old with acute or convalescent COVID-19.

V and J are TRBV5-6 and TRBJ2-7, with 8 bases lining up with TRBD2. The V gene end was trimmed by 1 base and the J gene end by 0 bases; junction bases not matched to a gene: 6. This CDR3 has 16 residues. From germline, CDR1 is SGHDT and CDR2 YYEEEE. CDR3 loop: CASSLFNGRDSYEQYF. The CDR3 coding sequence is TGTGCCAGCAGCTTGTTCAACGGGAGGGACTCCTACGAGCAGTACTTC. Full variable domain (outside the CDR3, taken from reference TRBV5-6 and TRBJ2-7): DAGVTQSPTHLIKTRGQQVTLRCSPKSGHDTVSWYQQALGQGPQFIFQYYEEEERQRGNFPDRFSGHQFPNYSSELNVNALLLGDSALYLCASSLFNGRDSYEQYFGPGTRLTVT.

The chain employs TRBV10-3 and TRBJ1-6; the D gene is possibly TRBD1 (5 bases). CDR1 ENHRY and CDR2 SYGVKD come from the germline V gene. The CDR3 totals 15 residues. V shed 3 bases and J shed 7 bases, with 13 bases lying between them. CDR3 residues: CAISEGDLGNSPLHF. The CDR3, as DNA: TGTGCCATCAGTGAAGGGGATCTCGGAAATTCACCCCTCCACTTT.

The CDR3 nucleotides are TGTGCCAGCAGCCCCCACCGGTCCTTCTACAATGAGCAGTTCTTC. It translates to CASSPHRSFYNEQFF. The chain combines TRBV3-1 (or the pseudogene TRBV3-2) with TRBJ2-1; D call uncertain. Between the trimmed V and J ends, which lost 4 bases and 3 bases, there was a span of 13 bases. Germline CDR1 reads LGHDT; CDR2 reads YNNKEL (reference sequence). CDR3 size: 15 residues.

In this sample, this clone turned up a few times. This chain connects TRBV6-5 to TRBJ1-5; D gene uncertain. CDR1 and CDR2 (germline): MNHEY, SVGAGI. V dropped 7 bases and J dropped 7 bases, with 11 bases sitting between them. CDR3 length: 12 amino acids. CDR3 loop: CASTGLGQPQHF. The CDR3 DNA reads TGTGCCAGCACGGGGTTAGGGCAGCCCCAGCATTTT.

The chain couples TRBV30 to TRBJ1-4, with D tentatively TRBD1 (6 bases). Trimming removed 4 bases from V and 7 bases from J, with 16 bases in between. Germline CDR1 GTSNPN, CDR2 SVGIG (reference sequence). The CDR3 extends over 14 amino acids. The CDR3 DNA follows: TGTGCCTGGATTCCAGGGGCGGGAGGTGAAAAACTGTTTTTT. As protein: CAWIPGAGGEKLFF.

This sequence joins TRBV6-5 and TRBJ2-3, with D perhaps matching TRBD1 (6 bases). The CDR3 contains 14 residues. The V gene's germline CDR1 is MNHEY and CDR2 SVGAGI. Trimming removed 0 bases at V and 3 bases at J, with 7 bases between. CDR3 loop: CASSYSRGTDTQYF. As DNA, the CDR3 is TGTGCCAGCAGTTACTCGAGGGGGACAGATACGCAGTATTTT.

The chain uses TRBV6-1 and TRBJ1-6, with TRBD1 as a possible D gene (5 bases). Deletions cut 4 bases from V and 4 bases from J, with 20 bases between. The germline gives CDR1 MNHNS, CDR2 SASEGT. This CDR3 comprises 18 residues. For the CDR3, the DNA is TGTGCCAGCAGTGTAGGAGGGGTAACCCAACATTATAATTCACCCCTCCACTTT. This gives the protein CASSVGGVTQHYNSPLHF.

V usage is TRBV7-2 and J usage is TRBJ1-1, with TRBD1 as a possible D gene (5 bases). Between the trimmed V and J ends, which lost 1 base and 5 bases, there was a span of 11 bases. CDR1 and CDR2 from the germline V gene are SGHTA and FQGNSA. The CDR3 extends over 14 amino acids. The CDR3 here is CASSLERGKTEAFF. CDR3 DNA: TGTGCCAGCAGCTTAGAACGGGGGAAGACTGAAGCTTTCTTT.

This rearrangement joins TRBV18 to TRBJ2-7, with D tentatively TRBD2 (6 bases). The CDR3 extends over 16 amino acids. The V gene lost 3 bases and the J gene lost 6 bases, with 21 bases spanning the gap. The germline CDR1 and CDR2 sequences are KGHSH and LQKENI. The DNA for the CDR3 is TGTGCCAGCTCACCTTGGACGGGAGAACTCGGCGGCGAGCAGTACTTC. Protein sequence: CASSPWTGELGGEQYF.

The chain couples TRBV7-9 to TRBJ1-2, with D possibly TRBD1 on 5 matching bases. V lost 3 bases and J lost 6, with 8 bases in between. Germline V lookup: CDR1 SEHNR, CDR2 FQNEAQ (reference sequence). CDR3 length: 12 residues. CDR3 loop: CASSFEGDGYTF. The CDR3 DNA reads as TGTGCCAGCAGCTTTGAAGGGGATGGCTACACCTTC. The full variable domain, completed using reference TRBV7-9 and TRBJ1-2, is DTGVSQNPRHKITKRGQNVTFRCDPISEHNRLYWYRQTLGQGPEFLTYFQNEAQLEKSRLLSDRFSAERPKGSFSTLEIQRTEQGDSAMYLCASSFEGDGYTFGSGTRLTVV.

The genes are TRBV19 and TRBJ1-3; 8 nucleotides line up with TRBD1. With V trimmed by 8 bases and J by 3 bases, 9 bases remained unmatched. The CDR3 runs to 15 residues. Germline CDR1 and CDR2: LNHDA and SQIVND (reference sequence). The CDR3 spells CASQESGGSGNTIYF. The CDR3, as DNA: TGTGCCAGTCAAGAATCAGGGGGCAGTGGAAACACCATATATTTT.

The chain couples TRBV7-9 to TRBJ2-1, with D maybe TRBD1 (5 bases). V dropped 5 bases and J dropped 9 bases, with 20 bases sitting between them. CDR3 length: 15 residues. CDR1 is SEHNR and CDR2 is FQNEAQ in the germline V gene (reference sequence). CDR3 protein: CASSPNQRQKGEQFF. CDR3 DNA: TGTGCCAGCAGCCCAAATCAGAGACAGAAGGGTGAGCAGTTCTTC.

The V call is TRBV10-2, the J call TRBJ1-3; a possible D gene is TRBD1 (6 bases). CDR3 length: 16 amino acids. Trimming removed 6 bases at V and 3 bases at J, with 18 bases between. Germline V gene data show CDR1 as WSHSY and CDR2 as SAAADI. CDR3 sequence: CASSAQGMQHGNTIYF. CDR3 nucleotide sequence: TGCGCCAGCAGCGCGCAGGGGATGCAGCATGGAAACACCATATATTTT.

This chain uses TRBV4-1 with TRBJ2-7, with D perhaps matching TRBD2 (6 bases). The CDR3 is 13 amino acids. Per germline, CDR1 MGHRA and CDR2 YSYEKL. V shed 4 bases and J shed 4 bases, with 11 bases lying between them. CDR3 protein: CASSPSGAYEQYF. The CDR3 nucleotides are TGCGCCAGCAGCCCCTCGGGAGCGTACGAGCAGTACTTC.

This chain joins TRBV10-2 and TRBJ1-1, with D uncertain. CDR3 length: 17 residues. Trimming took 4 bases from V and 6 from J, leaving 24 bases between them. Germline V gives CDR1 WSHSY, CDR2 SAAADI. DNA of the CDR3: TGCGCCAGCAGTGGACTACCCTCATGGGGTAAGGTTTCTGAAGCTTTCTTT. This encodes CASSGLPSWGKVSEAFF.

This chain joins TRBV5-1 and TRBJ2-7; maybe TRBD1 (5 bases). The CDR3 runs 14 residues. Germline V gene sequence: CDR1 SGHRS, CDR2 YFSETQ. Trimming stripped 5 bases from V and 3 bases from J, with 15 bases between. The DNA for the CDR3 is TGCGCCAGCAGGACTCAGGGTGATAGCTACGAGCAGTACTTC. Translating it yields CASRTQGDSYEQYF.

This clone was seen a handful of times. This rearrangement joins TRBV2 to TRBJ2-5; no clear D. Germline-derived CDR1 and CDR2 are SNHLY and FYNNEI. Trimming removed 6 bases at V and 2 bases at J, with 4 bases between. The CDR3 extends over 11 amino acids. CDR3: CASSQQETQYF. The DNA for the CDR3 is TGTGCCAGCAGCCAACAAGAGACCCAGTACTTC.

J is TRBJ1-6 and V is TRBV3-1 (or the pseudogene TRBV3-2), with 7 bases fitting TRBD1. CDR3 length: 13 amino acids. From germline, CDR1 is LGHDT and CDR2 YNNKEL (reference sequence). Losses at the gene ends were 5 bases for V and 10 bases for J; bases not matched to a gene: 5. CDR3 in amino acids: CASSSTGTSPLHF. CDR3 nucleotide sequence: TGTGCCAGCAGCTCGACAGGGACCTCACCCCTCCACTTT.

The rearrangement uses TRBV12-3 or TRBV12-4 and TRBJ2-3; weak D call: TRBD2 (5 bases). The CDR3 contains 13 residues. Trimming shortened V by 8 bases and J by 1 base, and 10 bases separated the two germline ends. In DNA form, the CDR3 reads TGTGCCAGCTGTAACGGGGGCACAGATACGCAGTATTTT. This sequence encodes CASCNGGTDTQYF.

V usage is TRBV5-6 and J usage is TRBJ2-3; D is possibly TRBD2 (6 bases). Trimming pared 4 bases from V and 0 bases from J, leaving 9 bases between. Germline V gene lookup returns CDR1 SGHDT and CDR2 YYEEEE. This CDR3 spans 14 amino acids. The chain's CDR3 is CASSQSGSTDTQYF. The CDR3 DNA sequence: TGTGCCAGCAGCCAAAGCGGGAGCACAGATACGCAGTATTTT.

The chain carries TRBV29-1 and TRBJ2-2, with TRBD1 as a possible D gene (5 bases). CDR1 is SQVTM, CDR2 ANQGSEA, per germline. The CDR3 covers 12 residues. V lost 6 bases and J lost 5, with 10 bases in between. The CDR3 nucleotides are TGCAGCGTCGCGGACATTACCGGGGAGCTGTTTTTT. Its translation: CSVADITGELFF.

The chain is built from TRBV6-5 and TRBJ2-1; possible D gene TRBD1, 6 bases. Deletions cut 9 bases from V and 8 bases from J, with 20 bases between. The CDR3 runs to 14 residues. Germline V gene sequence: CDR1 MNHEY, CDR2 SVGAGI. For the CDR3, the DNA is TGTGCCAGTCCAGACGGCCTCCAGGGGCATGAGCAGTTCTTC. Its translation: CASPDGLQGHEQFF.

The V and J genes are TRBV7-8 and TRBJ1-1; TRBD1 agrees at 9 bases. The CDR3 spans 15 residues. Germline lookup yields CDR1 SGHVS and CDR2 FQNEAQ. With V trimmed by 5 bases and J by 4 bases, 8 bases remained unmatched. For the CDR3, the DNA is TGTGCCAGCAGCCGAGGCACAGGGGGCATCACTGAAGCTTTCTTT. It specifies CASSRGTGGITEAFF.

V and J are TRBV5-4 and TRBJ1-2, with a tentative D call TRBD1 (6 bases). Trimming removed 3 bases from V and 4 bases from J, with 19 bases in between. This CDR3 contains 16 residues. The germline V gene has CDR1 SGHNT and CDR2 YYREEE (reference sequence). The CDR3 DNA is TGTGCCAGCAGCTCCTTGGGGGGGGCCCCCATCTATGGCTACACCTTC. Translated, it gives CASSSLGGAPIYGYTF.

This chain uses TRBV6-2 or TRBV6-3 with TRBJ1-5; no firm D call. The V gene's germline CDR1 is MNHEY and CDR2 SVGEGT. The CDR3 loop spans 13 amino acids. Between the trimmed V and J ends, which lost 4 bases and 9 bases, there was a span of 13 bases. The CDR3 region is CASSSPSVSPQHF. The CDR3 region has the DNA TGTGCCAGCAGTTCCCCTTCGGTCTCGCCCCAGCATTTT.

The chain uses TRBV10-3 and TRBJ2-1, with D possibly being TRBD1 (6 bases). CDR3 size: 15 residues. CDR1 ENHRY and CDR2 SYGVKD come from the germline V gene. Between the trimmed V and J ends, which lost 1 base and 2 bases, there was a span of 9 bases. CDR3: CAISEFRDTYNEQFF. The CDR3 nucleotides read TGTGCCATCAGTGAGTTCCGGGACACCTACAATGAGCAGTTCTTC.